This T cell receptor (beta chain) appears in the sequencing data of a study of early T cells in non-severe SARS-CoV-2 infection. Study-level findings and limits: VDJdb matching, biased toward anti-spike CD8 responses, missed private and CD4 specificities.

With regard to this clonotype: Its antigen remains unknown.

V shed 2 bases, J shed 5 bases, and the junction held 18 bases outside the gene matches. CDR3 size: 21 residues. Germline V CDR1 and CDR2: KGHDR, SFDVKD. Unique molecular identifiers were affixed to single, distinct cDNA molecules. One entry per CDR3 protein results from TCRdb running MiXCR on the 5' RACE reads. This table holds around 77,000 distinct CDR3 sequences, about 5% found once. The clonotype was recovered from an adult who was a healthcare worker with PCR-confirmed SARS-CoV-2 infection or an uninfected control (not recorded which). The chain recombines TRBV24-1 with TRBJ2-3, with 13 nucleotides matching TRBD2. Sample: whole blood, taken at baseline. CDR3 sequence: CATSDSSPGTSGGVDRDTQYF. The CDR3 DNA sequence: TGTGCCACCAGTGATTCCTCCCCCGGAACTAGCGGGGGGGTAGATAGAGATACGCAGTATTTT.